The source of this T cell receptor (beta chain) is a study of blood T cell repertoires in COVID-19 (dated by TCRdb to about 2020). The study in broad terms: Samples covering the acute and convalescent phases of COVID-19 were provided by collaborators in the United States, Italy and Spain. The material from the prospective study consisted of cDNA or gDNA derived from T cells, B-cell-depleted T cells, or PBMCs. Subjects who had been exposed to COVID-19, were actively infected with it, or had recovered from it provided the deeply sampled blood TCRbeta repertoires that made up the dataset. The repertoires were made available in a free public database intended to serve as a resource for research on the immune response to SARS-CoV-2. Samples came from the ongoing ImmuneRACE study (first 160 participants) plus 1,254 subjects from 6 global collaborators. Nearly every sample came with metadata listing a de-identified subject ID, COVID-19 status, age in years and sex. HLA class I and class II types, where available, came from metadata supplied by the sample provider rather than from assay-based typing. Overall results and qualifications from the work: The amount of clinical and demographic metadata varied by source and participant and was provided uncurated.

Worth noting for this clone: The antigen this receptor binds is unknown. Base qualities are not at hand, and no much larger clone is one base apart.

Collaborating institutions collected whole blood in K2EDTA tubes following their own protocols. For TCRbeta analysis, collaborator samples were shipped as frozen whole blood, as isolated PBMCs, or as DNA extracted from either sample type. The CDR3 goes from the cysteine to the phenylalanine over 15 residues. The entry retains the CDR3 DNA only, 45 bases that are in frame from base 1. Based on the germline V gene (reference sequence), the CDR1 and CDR2 sequences are MNHEY and SMNVEV. After removal of 5 bases from V and 5 bases from J, the junction retains 6 bases not matched to a gene. TCRbeta CDR3 regions were amplified from genomic DNA using the immunoSEQ Assay, a bias-controlled multiplex PCR. Concerning the study's data processing: The number of nucleated cells in each sample was estimated by amplification of reference gene primers within the assay. Sequence reads were collapsed and filtered to measure the absolute abundance of every unique TCRbeta CDR3 rearrangement. For each sample, productive Simpson clonality was calculated as the square root of Simpson's diversity index across productive rearrangements. The table was pulled from immuneACCESS by TCRdb, which kept in-frame rearrangements only. Such tables lose some clones; where checked, under half of the loss comes from unresolved V genes, and the rest has no known cause. Clonal size and the V and J genes are those of that table, whereas D and trimming came from the DNA. Counted in this sample were about 50,000 clones; about 86% of them appeared once. The leading ten clones occupy 5% of the sample.

The V and J genes are TRBV27 and TRBJ1-4; the central 9 bases match TRBD1. This receptor was obtained from a man aged 40-55 years with active COVID-19. Source material: peripheral blood. The CDR3 reads as follows: CASSPWDRVNEKLFF. The DNA is as follows: TGTGCCAGCAGTCCATGGGACAGGGTAAATGAAAAACTGTTTTTT.